This T cell receptor beta chain was captured in a study of cytomegalovirus exposure and HLA in healthy donors. Findings and limits, study-wide: Generally TCR sequences proved uncommon, though certain public TCRs appeared in numerous donors. Evidence from a later analysis indicated that most CMV-associated TCR beta chains looked HLA-restricted. It was assumed in the presence/absence analyses that sequencing depth was roughly uniform across donors.

The primer mix had 60 Vbeta and 13 Jbeta primers. TCRdb keeps only in-frame clones here, not all; method: immunoSEQ multiplex PCR. The table includes some 130,000 clones, approximately 75% detected once. The CDR3 has 16 amino acids. Between the trimmed V and J ends, which lost 4 bases and 0 bases, there was a span of 13 bases. CDR1 and CDR2 (germline): SGHRS, YFSETQ. On this clone: What it binds is not known.

The clonotype was recovered from a male donor in good health and CMV-seronegative. The specimen was PBMCs. The rearrangement links TRBV5-1 to TRBJ2-2; D might be TRBD2 (6 bases). Here the CDR3 DNA reads TGCGCCAGCAGCCCGGGCGGGACTGCGAACACCGGGGAGCTGTTTTTT. This gives the protein CASSPGGTANTGELFF.